One and the same sample provided the 28 T cell receptor beta chains below, sequenced in a study of cytomegalovirus exposure and HLA in healthy donors. Use of 60 Vbeta and 13 Jbeta primers characterized the PCR. The table came from immunoSEQ multiplex PCR; TCRdb's copy has only in-frame clones and leaves some out. Counted here are 110,000 to 150,000 clones, around four fifths occurring once; the ten biggest clones make up more than 2%. Sequenced input: PBMCs. Receptors originate from a boy aged 2 to 10 in good health and CMV-seronegative.

The chain is built from TRBV6-5 and TRBJ2-7; TRBD2 matches 7 bases. Germline-derived CDR1 and CDR2 are MNHEY and SVGAGI. The J segment lost 4 bases and the V segment lost 2 bases, leaving 5 bases of the junction unmatched. The CDR3 covers 14 residues. The CDR3 protein is CASSYLRGDYEQYF. CDR3 coding DNA: TGTGCCAGCAGTTACCTTCGGGGGGATTACGAGCAGTACTTC.

The genes are TRBV29-1 and TRBJ2-5; 9 bases match TRBD2. The CDR3 covers 13 residues. Per the germline V gene, CDR1 is SQVTM and CDR2 is ANQGSEA. V lost 4 bases to trimming and J lost 1 base; unmatched junction nucleotides: 1. The CDR3 DNA reads TGCAGCGTTGTGCGGGGGGGCCAAGAGACCCAGTACTTC. Its translation is CSVVRGGQETQYF.

The chain joins TRBV7-2 to TRBJ2-7; the match to TRBD1 covers 9 bases. CDR1 and CDR2 from the germline V gene are SGHTA and FQGNSA. This CDR3 is 15 amino acids long. With 1 base clipped from V and 6 bases from J, the junction kept 7 bases outside the gene matches. DNA of the CDR3: TGTGCCAGCAGCTTAGGGGGACAGGGAACCCGCGAGCAGTACTTC. It yields the protein CASSLGGQGTREQYF.

This chain links TRBV9 with TRBJ2-2; D is unresolved. The germline V gene has CDR1 SGDLS and CDR2 YYNGEE. V was pared by 0 bases and J by 2 bases, with 5 bases between. The CDR3 has 14 residues. In DNA form, the CDR3 reads TGTGCCAGCAGCGTAGGCGCTAACACCGGGGAGCTGTTTTTT. It translates to CASSVGANTGELFF.

This chain uses TRBV27 with TRBJ1-1; 7 nucleotides align to TRBD1. Per the germline V gene, CDR1 is MNHEY and CDR2 is SMNVEV (reference sequence). This CDR3 is 15 amino acids long. V was clipped by 6 bases and J by 4 bases; unmatched bases: 11. The CDR3 coding sequence is TGTGCCAGCAGATCCCAGGGGGTAATGAGCACTGAAGCTTTCTTT. Protein product: CASRSQGVMSTEAFF.

V gene TRBV25-1 combines with J gene TRBJ2-1; 12 positions agree with TRBD1. After removal of 6 bases from V and 8 bases from J, the junction contained 8 bases not matched to a gene. CDR3 length: 15 amino acids. CDR1 is MGHDK, CDR2 SYGVNS, per germline. This CDR3 is CASRDGTGGPYEQFF. In DNA, the CDR3 is TGTGCCAGCAGGGACGGGACAGGGGGCCCCTATGAGCAGTTCTTC.

The V and J genes are TRBV29-1 and TRBJ1-6, with D perhaps TRBD1 (5 bases). The V end lost 6 bases, the J end lost 8 bases, and 17 bases lay between the germline ends. CDR1 and CDR2 (germline): SQVTM, ANQGSEA. CDR3 length: 14 residues. The CDR3 loop is CSVRLGGWDSPLHF. CDR3 bases: TGCAGCGTACGCCTCGGGGGTTGGGATTCACCCCTCCACTTT.

This chain joins TRBV11-3 and TRBJ2-7; the D gene is possibly TRBD2 (7 bases). Germline V gene data show CDR1 as SGHNT and CDR2 as YENEEA. This CDR3 comprises 15 residues. The ends were cut back, 2 bases at V and 9 bases at J, with 20 bases in the middle. The CDR3 DNA reads as TGTGCCAGCAGCTTAATCGGAGAGGGGGAGGGTGCGCAGTACTTC. Protein: CASSLIGEGEGAQYF.

In its sample, this clone was seen once. The V and J genes are TRBV9 and TRBJ1-2; D is undetermined. The V and J ends lost 0 bases and 8 bases respectively, with 23 bases between them. CDR1 is SGDLS, CDR2 YYNGEE, per germline. This CDR3 is built from 17 residues. The CDR3 spells CASSVEGSFRGDVGYTF. The CDR3 coding sequence is TGTGCCAGCAGCGTAGAGGGATCTTTTCGGGGAGATGTGGGCTACACCTTC.

About this clone: Germline is not matched at one junction end, which may reflect a read error. The V and J genes are TRBV7-9 and TRBJ1-2, with D possibly TRBD1 on 6 matching bases. This CDR3 is built from 15 residues. Germline V gene sequence: CDR1 SEHNR, CDR2 FQNEAQ (reference sequence). CDR3 sequence: CSSSLAAGAVYGYTF. The CDR3 DNA sequence: TGTTCCAGCAGCTTAGCGGCAGGGGCGGTATATGGCTACACCTTC.

The chain combines TRBV5-4 with TRBJ1-2; no definite D call. Germline V CDR1 and CDR2: SGHNT, YYREEE (reference sequence). Trimming cost V 0 bases and J 4 bases, with 13 bases left between them. The length of the CDR3 is 15 residues. CDR3 loop: CASSLGGDNSYGYTF. The CDR3 DNA is TGTGCCAGCAGCTTGGGAGGAGATAACTCCTATGGCTACACCTTC. Together with reference TRBV5-4 and TRBJ1-2, the CDR3 gives the full variable domain: ETGVTQSPTHLIKTRGQQVTLRCSSQSGHNTVSWYQQALGQGPQFIFQYYREEENGRGNFPPRFSGLQFPNYSSELNVNALELDDSALYLCASSLGGDNSYGYTFGSGTRLTVV.

The chain recombines TRBV5-1 with TRBJ2-5, with D possibly being TRBD1 (6 bases). The DNA end is a closer match to TRBJ2-7, so the J assignment may be wrong. Looked up from germline, CDR1 is SGHRS and CDR2 is YFSETQ. This CDR3 spans 15 amino acids. The DNA for the CDR3 is TGCGCCAGCAGCTTGGGTTCAGGGGTCGGCTACGAGCAGTACTTC. Its protein is CASSLGSGVGYEQYF.

The chain is built from TRBV6-6 and TRBJ1-2, with D possibly matching TRBD1 (6 bases). The CDR3 totals 16 residues. Looked up from germline, CDR1 is MNHNY and CDR2 is SVGAGI (reference sequence). Trimming cost V 8 bases and J 6 bases, with 25 bases left between them. The CDR3 DNA reads TGTGCCAGCGTCCCCCCGGGAGGGGTGGGGGCACATGGCTACACCTTC. As protein: CASVPPGGVGAHGYTF.

With respect to this clone: The germline gene is not matched at one end of the junction; a read error may be the cause. V is TRBV9 and J is TRBJ2-3; TRBD1 might be the D (6 bases). CDR1 and CDR2 (germline): SGDLS, YYNGEE. The CDR3 extends over 12 amino acids. CDR3 protein: CASSERTDTQYF. Written as DNA, the CDR3 is TGTGCCAGCAGTGAGCGGACAGACACGCAGTATTTT. Drawing the rest from reference TRBV9 and TRBJ2-3, the complete variable domain is DSGVTQTPKHLITATGQRVTLRCSPRSGDLSVYWYQQSLDQGLQFLIQYYNGEERAKGNILERFSAQQFPDLHSELNLSSLELGDSALYFCASSERTDTQYFGPGTRLTVL.

This chain uses TRBV10-3 with TRBJ2-2; 12 nucleotides line up with TRBD2. The CDR3 is made up of 19 amino acids. Germline values: CDR1 ENHRY, CDR2 SYGVKD. V gave up 6 bases and J gave up 2 bases; unmatched junction bases: 13. The CDR3 is CAIRSLTSGGRINTGELFF. In DNA form, the CDR3 reads TGTGCCATCAGATCGTTGACTAGCGGGGGCCGCATTAACACCGGGGAGCTGTTTTTT.

In regard to this clone: Because it lacks the conserved phenylalanine or tryptophan at the end, this CDR3 is likely a read error. CDR3 DNA sequence: TGCGCCAGCAGCCAAGTAGGTCGCGGGGTATTGGACACTGAAGCTTTCCTT. Amino acid sequence: CASSQVGRGVLDTEAFL. The rearrangement uses TRBV4-3 and TRBJ1-1, with D uncertain. Germline values: CDR1 LGHNA, CDR2 YSLEER. V lost 1 base to trimming and J lost 3 bases, with 18 bases between them. The CDR3 extends over 17 amino acids.

The chain links TRBV11-2 to TRBJ2-3; 7 nucleotides align to TRBD1. Germline assignment: CDR1 SGHAT and CDR2 FQNNGV. The CDR3 extends over 15 amino acids. The ends lost 1 base at V and 3 bases at J; junction bases unmatched: 4. The CDR3 nucleotides read TGTGCCAGCAGCTTAGTGAGGGGGCGGACAGATACGCAGTATTTT. Translated, it gives CASSLVRGRTDTQYF.

The V and J genes are TRBV7-3 and TRBJ2-3; 8 bases agree with TRBD1. In germline, CDR1 is SGHTA, CDR2 FQGTGA. The CDR3 loop spans 14 amino acids. The V segment lost 5 bases and the J segment 2 bases; nucleotides outside the gene matches: 3. The CDR3, as DNA: TGTGCCAGCAGCCGACAGGGGAACACAGATACGCAGTATTTT. Translation: CASSRQGNTDTQYF.

The chain joins TRBV4-2 to TRBJ2-7, with 10 bases identical to TRBD2. Germline trimming cut 0 bases from V and 2 bases from J; bases unmatched to any gene: 1. This CDR3 contains 15 residues. Germline V CDR1 and CDR2: LGHNA, YNFKEQ. The CDR3 coding sequence is TGTGCCAGCAGCCAAGATCTAGCGGGAGCCTACGAGCAGTACTTC. This codes for CASSQDLAGAYEQYF.

This clone occurred a few times. This chain uses TRBV5-1 with TRBJ2-3; no definite D call. This CDR3 has 14 amino acids. Germline CDR1 reads SGHRS; CDR2 reads YFSETQ. V shed 1 base and J shed 0 bases, with 6 bases lying between them. The CDR3, as DNA: TGCGCCAGCAGCTTGACTACTAGCACAGATACGCAGTATTTT. Residues: CASSLTTSTDTQYF.

The V gene is TRBV4-1, the J gene TRBJ2-1, with TRBD2 matching 8 bases. CDR3 length equals 17 residues. The J segment lost 0 bases and the V segment lost 1 base, leaving 5 bases of the junction unmatched. Germline CDR1 is MGHRA and CDR2 is YSYEKL. CDR3 sequence: CASSQGLSGSSYNEQFF. CDR3 bases: TGCGCCAGCAGCCAAGGTCTAAGCGGGAGCTCCTACAATGAGCAGTTCTTC.

The CDR3: CASSVMGGLPGELFF. The CDR3 DNA reads TGTGCCAGCAGCGTCATGGGGGGTCTCCCCGGGGAGCTGTTTTTT. The rearrangement links TRBV9 to TRBJ2-2; maybe TRBD2 (6 bases). The CDR3 contains 15 residues. The V gene's germline CDR1 is SGDLS and CDR2 YYNGEE. V dropped 2 bases and J dropped 6 bases, with 14 bases sitting between them.

This rearrangement joins TRBV18 to TRBJ2-7; possible D gene TRBD2, 6 bases. Germline loops: CDR1 KGHSH, CDR2 LQKENI. The V end was cut by 4 bases, the J end by 3 bases, with 28 bases between. The CDR3 runs 19 residues. The CDR3 sequence: CASSQLPRGTTPTGYEQYF. CDR3 nucleotides: TGTGCCAGCTCACAATTACCCCGCGGGACGACCCCCACCGGCTACGAGCAGTACTTC.

V is TRBV28 and J is TRBJ2-5; D perhaps matches TRBD1 (6 bases). Germline-derived CDR1 and CDR2 are MDHEN and SYDVKM. There are 14 residues in the CDR3. The V end lost 5 bases, the J end lost 5 bases, and 15 bases lay between the germline ends. The CDR3 region is CASSRTGGGETQYF. DNA of the CDR3: TGTGCCAGCAGTAGGACTGGGGGCGGGGAGACCCAGTACTTC.

The V and J genes are TRBV7-3 and TRBJ1-2; D might be TRBD1 (5 bases). This CDR3 has 17 residues. Trimming pared 5 bases from V and 7 bases from J, leaving 26 bases between. CDR1 and CDR2 (germline): SGHTA, FQGTGA. CDR3 nucleotides: TGTGCCAGCAGCCCGCGGGGCGTCGGGTGGCCGTCAGTTGGCTACACCTTC. Its translation is CASSPRGVGWPSVGYTF. Drawing the rest from reference TRBV7-3 and TRBJ1-2, the complete variable domain is GAGVSQTPSNKVTEKGKYVELRCDPISGHTALYWYRQSLGQGPEFLIYFQGTGAADDSGLPNDRFFAVRPEGSVSTLKIQRTERGDSAVYLCASSPRGVGWPSVGYTFGSGTRLTVV.

The chain couples TRBV25-1 to TRBJ1-4, with D perhaps TRBD1 (5 bases). CDR1 MGHDK and CDR2 SYGVNS come from the germline V gene. The CDR3 spans 16 residues. Trimming took 3 bases from V and 2 from J, leaving 13 bases between them. In DNA form, the CDR3 reads TGTGCCAGCAGTGATCGACTAGACAGTACTAATGAAAAACTGTTTTTT. Translation gives CASSDRLDSTNEKLFF.

This rearrangement joins TRBV5-1 to TRBJ1-2; D gene uncertain. The germline V and J ends were trimmed by 0 bases and 7 bases, with 7 bases remaining between them. CDR3 size: 12 residues. Germline assignment: CDR1 SGHRS and CDR2 YFSETQ. CDR3 sequence: CASSLGYTGYTF. CDR3 nucleotide sequence: TGCGCCAGCAGCTTGGGATACACTGGCTACACCTTC.

V is TRBV14 and J is TRBJ2-3; unclear D gene. The CDR3 is made up of 14 amino acids. CDR1 is SGHDN and CDR2 is FVKESK in the germline V gene. Trimming took 1 base from V and 2 from J, leaving 7 bases between them. CDR3 loop: CASSQVQSTDTQYF. DNA of the CDR3: TGTGCCAGCAGCCAAGTTCAATCCACAGATACGCAGTATTTT. Together with reference TRBV14 and TRBJ2-3, the CDR3 gives the full variable domain: EAGVTQFPSHSVIEKGQTVTLRCDPISGHDNLYWYRRVMGKEIKFLLHFVKESKQDESGMPNNRFLAERTGGTYSTLKVQPAELEDSGVYFCASSQVQSTDTQYFGPGTRLTVL.